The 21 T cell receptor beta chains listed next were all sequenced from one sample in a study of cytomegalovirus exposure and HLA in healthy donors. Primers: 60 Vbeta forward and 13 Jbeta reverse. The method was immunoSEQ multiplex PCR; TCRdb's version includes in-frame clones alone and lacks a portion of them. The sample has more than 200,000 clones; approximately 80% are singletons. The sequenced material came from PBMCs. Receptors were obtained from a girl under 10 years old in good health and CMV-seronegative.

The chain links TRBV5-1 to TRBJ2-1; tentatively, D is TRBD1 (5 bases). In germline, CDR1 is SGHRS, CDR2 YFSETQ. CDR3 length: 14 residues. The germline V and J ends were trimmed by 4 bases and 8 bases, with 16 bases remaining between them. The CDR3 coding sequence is TGCGCCAGCAGCCTGACTCAGGGTGGGTATGAGCAGTTCTTC. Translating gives CASSLTQGGYEQFF.

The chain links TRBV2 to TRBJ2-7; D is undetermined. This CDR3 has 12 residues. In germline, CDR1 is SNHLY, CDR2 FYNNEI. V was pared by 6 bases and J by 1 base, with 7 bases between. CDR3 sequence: CASRAPSYEQYF. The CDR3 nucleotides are TGTGCCAGCAGAGCGCCTTCCTACGAGCAGTACTTC. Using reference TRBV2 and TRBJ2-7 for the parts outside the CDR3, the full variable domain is EPEVTQTPSHQVTQMGQEVILRCVPISNHLYFYWYRQILGQKVEFLVSFYNNEISEKSEIFDDQFSVERPDGSNFTLKIRSTKLEDSAMYFCASRAPSYEQYFGPGTRLTVT.

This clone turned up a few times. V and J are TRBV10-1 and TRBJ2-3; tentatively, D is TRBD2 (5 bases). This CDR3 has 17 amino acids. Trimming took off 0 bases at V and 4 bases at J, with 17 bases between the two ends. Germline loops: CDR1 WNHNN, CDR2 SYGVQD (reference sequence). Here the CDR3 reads CASSESRSQDSSDTQYF. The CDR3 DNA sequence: TGCGCCAGCAGTGAGTCGCGATCTCAGGACTCATCAGATACGCAGTATTTT.

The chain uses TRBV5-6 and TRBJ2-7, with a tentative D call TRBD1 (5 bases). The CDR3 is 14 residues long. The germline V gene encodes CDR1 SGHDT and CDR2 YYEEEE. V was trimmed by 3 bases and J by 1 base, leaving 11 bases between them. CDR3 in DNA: TGTGCCAGCAGCTACAGACAGAGATCCTACGAGCAGTACTTC. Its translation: CASSYRQRSYEQYF.

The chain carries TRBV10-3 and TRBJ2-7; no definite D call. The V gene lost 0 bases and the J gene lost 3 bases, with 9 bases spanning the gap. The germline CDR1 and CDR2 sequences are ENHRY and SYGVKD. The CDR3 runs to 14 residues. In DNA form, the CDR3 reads TGTGCCATCAGTGAGTCGTCCCGCAGCTACGAGCAGTACTTC. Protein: CAISESSRSYEQYF.

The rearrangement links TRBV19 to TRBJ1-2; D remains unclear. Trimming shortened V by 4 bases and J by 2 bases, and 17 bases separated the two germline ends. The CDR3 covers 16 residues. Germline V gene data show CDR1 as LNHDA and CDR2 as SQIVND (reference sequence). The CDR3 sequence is CASSTRFWRANYGYTF. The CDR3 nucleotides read TGTGCCAGTAGTACTCGTTTTTGGAGGGCGAACTATGGCTACACCTTC.

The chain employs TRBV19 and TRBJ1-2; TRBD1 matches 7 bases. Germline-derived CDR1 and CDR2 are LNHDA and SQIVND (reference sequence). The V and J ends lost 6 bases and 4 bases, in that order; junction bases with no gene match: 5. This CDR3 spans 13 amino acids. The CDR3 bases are TGTGCCAGTAGACCGGGACAGACCTATGGCTACACCTTC. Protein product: CASRPGQTYGYTF.

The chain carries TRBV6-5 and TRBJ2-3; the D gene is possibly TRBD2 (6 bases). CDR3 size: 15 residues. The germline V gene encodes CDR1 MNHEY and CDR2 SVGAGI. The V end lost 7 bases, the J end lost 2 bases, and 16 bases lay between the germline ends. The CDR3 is CASNYIGGNTDTQYF. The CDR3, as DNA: TGTGCCAGCAACTACATTGGGGGGAACACAGATACGCAGTATTTT.

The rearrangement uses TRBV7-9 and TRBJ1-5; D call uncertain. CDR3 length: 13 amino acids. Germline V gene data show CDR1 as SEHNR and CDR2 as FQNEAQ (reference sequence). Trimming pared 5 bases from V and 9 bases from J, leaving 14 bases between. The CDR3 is CASSPGPGWPQHF. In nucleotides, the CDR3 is TGTGCCAGCAGCCCCGGTCCCGGTTGGCCCCAGCATTTT.

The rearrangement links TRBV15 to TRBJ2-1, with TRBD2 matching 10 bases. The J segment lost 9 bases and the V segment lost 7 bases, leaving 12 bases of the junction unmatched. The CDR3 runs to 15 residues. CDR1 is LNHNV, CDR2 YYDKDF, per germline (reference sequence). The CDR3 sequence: CATKSIGTSVVEQFF. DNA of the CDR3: TGTGCCACCAAGTCGATCGGGACTAGCGTGGTTGAGCAGTTCTTC.

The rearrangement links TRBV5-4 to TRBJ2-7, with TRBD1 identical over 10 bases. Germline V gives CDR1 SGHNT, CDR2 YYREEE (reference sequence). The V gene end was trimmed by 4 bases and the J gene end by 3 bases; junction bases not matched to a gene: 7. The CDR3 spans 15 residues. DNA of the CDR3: TGTGCCAGCAGCATCCCGCGGACAGGGGGCTACGAGCAGTACTTC. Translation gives CASSIPRTGGYEQYF.

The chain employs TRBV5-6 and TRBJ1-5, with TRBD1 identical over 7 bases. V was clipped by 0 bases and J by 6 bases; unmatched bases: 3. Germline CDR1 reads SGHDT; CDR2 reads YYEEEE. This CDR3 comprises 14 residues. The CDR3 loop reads CASSLGAGGQPQHF. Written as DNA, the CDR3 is TGTGCCAGCAGCTTGGGGGCAGGGGGTCAGCCCCAGCATTTT.

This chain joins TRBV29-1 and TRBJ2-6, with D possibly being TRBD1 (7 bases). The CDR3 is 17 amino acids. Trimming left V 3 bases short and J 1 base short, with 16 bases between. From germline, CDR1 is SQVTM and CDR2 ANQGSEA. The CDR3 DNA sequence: TGCAGCGTTGAGGCGCGGGACAGAGAATCTGGGGCCAACGTCCTGACTTTC. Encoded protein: CSVEARDRESGANVLTF.

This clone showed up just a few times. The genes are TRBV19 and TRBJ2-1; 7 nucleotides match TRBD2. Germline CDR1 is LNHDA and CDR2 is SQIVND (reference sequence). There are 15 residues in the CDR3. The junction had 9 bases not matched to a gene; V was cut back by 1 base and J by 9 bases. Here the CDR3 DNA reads TGTGCCAGTAGTATAGTTGGTCGGGAGGATACTGAGCAGTTCTTC. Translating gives CASSIVGREDTEQFF.

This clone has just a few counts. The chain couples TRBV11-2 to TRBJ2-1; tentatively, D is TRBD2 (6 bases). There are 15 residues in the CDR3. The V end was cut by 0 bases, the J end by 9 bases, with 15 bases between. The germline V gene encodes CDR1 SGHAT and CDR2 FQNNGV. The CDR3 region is CASSLELAGEFEQFF. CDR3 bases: TGTGCCAGCAGCTTAGAACTAGCCGGTGAGTTTGAGCAGTTCTTC.

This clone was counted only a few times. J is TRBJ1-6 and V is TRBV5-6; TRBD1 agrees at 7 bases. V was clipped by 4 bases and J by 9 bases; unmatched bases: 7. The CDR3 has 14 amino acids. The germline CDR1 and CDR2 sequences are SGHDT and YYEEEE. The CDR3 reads CASSKGQRSSPLHF. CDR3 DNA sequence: TGTGCCAGCAGCAAGGGACAGAGGAGTTCACCCCTCCACTTT.

CDR3 in amino acids: CASSWGLASGELFF. CDR3 in DNA: TGTGCCAGCAGTTGGGGGCTAGCATCCGGGGAGCTGTTTTTT. This chain uses TRBV28 with TRBJ2-2; D is possibly TRBD1 (6 bases). The CDR3 length is 14 residues. Germline CDR1 is MDHEN and CDR2 is SYDVKM. V lost 4 bases to trimming and J lost 6 bases, with 12 bases between them.

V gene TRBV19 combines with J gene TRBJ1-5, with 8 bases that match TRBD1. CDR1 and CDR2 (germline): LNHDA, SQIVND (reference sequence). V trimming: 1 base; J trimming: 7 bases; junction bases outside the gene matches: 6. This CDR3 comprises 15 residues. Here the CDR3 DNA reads TGTGCCAGTAGTATAGTTGGACAGGGTCAACAGCCCCAGCATTTT. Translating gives CASSIVGQGQQPQHF. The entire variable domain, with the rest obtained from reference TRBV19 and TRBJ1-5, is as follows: DGGITQSPKYLFRKEGQNVTLSCEQNLNHDAMYWYRQDPGQGLRLIYYSQIVNDFQKGDIAEGYSVSREKKESFPLTVTSAQKNPTAFYLCASSIVGQGQQPQHFGDGTRLSIL.

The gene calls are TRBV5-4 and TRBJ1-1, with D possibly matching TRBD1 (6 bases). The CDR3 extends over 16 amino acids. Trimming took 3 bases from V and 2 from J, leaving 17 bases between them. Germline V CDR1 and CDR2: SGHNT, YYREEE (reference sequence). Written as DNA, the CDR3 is TGTGCCAGCAGCTGGGGACATTCCAACCTAAACACTGAAGCTTTCTTT. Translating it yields CASSWGHSNLNTEAFF.

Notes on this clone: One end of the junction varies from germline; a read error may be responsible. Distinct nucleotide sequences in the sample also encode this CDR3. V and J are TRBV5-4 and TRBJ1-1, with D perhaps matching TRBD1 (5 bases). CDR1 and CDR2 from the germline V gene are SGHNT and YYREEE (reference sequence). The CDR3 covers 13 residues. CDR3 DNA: TGTGCCAGCAGCTTTCAGGGCGGCACTGAAGCTTTCTTC. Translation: CASSFQGGTEAFF.

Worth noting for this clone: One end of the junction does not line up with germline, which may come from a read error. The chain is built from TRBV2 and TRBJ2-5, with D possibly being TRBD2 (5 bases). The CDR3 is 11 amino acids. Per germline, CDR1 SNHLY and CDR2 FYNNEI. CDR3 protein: CASSPGDYYHF. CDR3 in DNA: TGTGCCAGCAGTCCGGGCGACTACTACCACTTC.